The 4 T cell receptor beta chains presented below share a single source sample, sequenced in a study of T cell repertoires in cytomegalovirus infection. MiXCR, applied by TCRdb to the reads, yields one record per CDR3 protein. The sample holds roughly 640,000 distinct CDR3 sequences; approximately 24% are singletons and the top ten take less than 10%. Sequenced material: CD8+ T cells from PBMCs. The receptors shown here come from a human donor in good health (CMV status not recorded). Some clones in this sample may be carry-over from other donors' samples.

In this sample, this clonotype turned up many times. The V call is TRBV19, the J call TRBJ1-1; possibly TRBD1 for D (5 bases). The CDR3 covers 12 residues. Germline values: CDR1 LNHDA, CDR2 SQIVND (reference sequence). The V and J ends lost 9 bases and 3 bases respectively, with 11 bases between them. The CDR3 bases are TGTGCCAGCTCGGTGGGGGACACTGAAGCTTTCTTT. Its protein is CASSVGDTEAFF.

The chain joins TRBV10-3 to TRBJ1-1, with D possibly matching TRBD1 (6 bases). Germline V gene sequence: CDR1 ENHRY, CDR2 SYGVKD. Deletions cut 6 bases from V and 6 bases from J, with 14 bases between. The CDR3 runs to 13 residues. The CDR3 is CAIRLGGSAEAFF. CDR3 sequence (DNA): TGTGCCATCAGATTAGGGGGTTCGGCTGAAGCTTTCTTT.

To note about this clonotype: This could be a read error, since a much larger clone is one nucleotide away. This chain connects TRBV14 to TRBJ1-6; D not resolved. V gave up 3 bases and J gave up 8 bases, with 5 bases separating them. CDR3 length equals 12 residues. Germline values: CDR1 SGHDN, CDR2 FVKESK. Here the CDR3 reads CASSHWDSPLHF. Here the CDR3 DNA reads TGTGCCAGCAGCCATTGGGATTCACCCCTCCACTTT.

A few counts support this clonotype. The rearrangement joins TRBV27 to TRBJ1-2; 7 bases line up with TRBD1. Germline assignment: CDR1 MNHEY and CDR2 SMNVEV (reference sequence). This CDR3 contains 13 residues. V lost 7 bases, J lost 5 bases, and 7 bases stayed unmatched. As DNA, the CDR3 is TGTGCCAGCACCTCGTGGACAGGTTATGGCTACACCTTC. This sequence encodes CASTSWTGYGYTF.